This TCR beta chain derives from a study of T cells in Graves' hyperthyroidism and ophthalmopathy. Study in general: Peripheral blood was taken when the disease was first diagnosed, before any treatment began. Study-wide points: Among clonotypes expanded in thyroid above 0.001, most were also found in blood. Progression to ophthalmopathy was predicted a median of approximately seven months early.

CDR1 SGHNT and CDR2 YYREEE come from the germline V gene (reference sequence). This CDR3 has 14 residues. This clonotype showed up just a few times. Its target is not known. At one end, the junction sequence differs from germline, possibly due to a read error. Amplification yielded TCR beta CDR3 regions, with RNA transcripts as the source. HTBI primers were used for first-round RT-PCR of the TCR CDR3. TCRdb reprocessed the multiplex PCR reads via MiXCR and lists one record per CDR3 protein. Altogether about 640,000 distinct CDR3 sequences are present, around 20% being singletons, with the ten largest covering roughly a third. Criteria for exclusion of patients were uncontrolled infection, other autoimmune disease, pregnancy or lactation.

The sequence was obtained from a man aged 30 to 45 with Graves' ophthalmopathy. Sequenced sample: blood. V and J are TRBV5-4 and TRBJ2-1; 10 bases agree with TRBD2. Here the CDR3 reads CASSLAPGSGREIF. Here the CDR3 DNA reads TGTGCCAGCAGCTTGGCCCCTGGGAGCGGGAGGGAAATCTTC. Based on the CDR3 plus reference TRBV5-4 and TRBJ2-1, the full variable domain is ETGVTQSPTHLIKTRGQQVTLRCSSQSGHNTVSWYQQALGQGPQFIFQYYREEENGRGNFPPRFSGLQFPNYSSELNVNALELDDSALYLCASSLAPGSGREIFGPGTRLTVL.